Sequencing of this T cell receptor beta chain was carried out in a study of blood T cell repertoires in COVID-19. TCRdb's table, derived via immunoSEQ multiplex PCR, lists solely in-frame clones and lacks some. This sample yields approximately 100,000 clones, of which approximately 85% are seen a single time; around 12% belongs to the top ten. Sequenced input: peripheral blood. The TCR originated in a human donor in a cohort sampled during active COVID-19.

In DNA form, the CDR3 reads TGTGCCAGCTCGGCCGGGACAGGGTCTACCTACGAGCAGTACTTC. It codes for CASSAGTGSTYEQYF. This sequence joins TRBV18 and TRBJ2-7, with TRBD1 identical over 9 bases. Germline V gives CDR1 KGHSH, CDR2 LQKENI. CDR3 length: 15 amino acids. After removal of 6 bases from V and 2 bases from J, the junction contained 8 bases not matched to a gene.